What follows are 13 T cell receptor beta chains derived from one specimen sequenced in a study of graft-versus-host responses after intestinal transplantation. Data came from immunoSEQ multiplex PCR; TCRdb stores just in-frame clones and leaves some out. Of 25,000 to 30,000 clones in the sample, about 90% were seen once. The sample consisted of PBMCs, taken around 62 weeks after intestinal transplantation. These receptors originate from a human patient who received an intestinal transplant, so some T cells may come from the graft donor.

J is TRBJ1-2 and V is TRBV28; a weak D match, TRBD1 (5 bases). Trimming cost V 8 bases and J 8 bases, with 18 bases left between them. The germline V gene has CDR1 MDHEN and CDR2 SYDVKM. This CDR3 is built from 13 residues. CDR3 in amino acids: CASWTSDSDGYTF. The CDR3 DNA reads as TGTGCCAGCTGGACCTCCGACAGCGACGGCTACACCTTC.

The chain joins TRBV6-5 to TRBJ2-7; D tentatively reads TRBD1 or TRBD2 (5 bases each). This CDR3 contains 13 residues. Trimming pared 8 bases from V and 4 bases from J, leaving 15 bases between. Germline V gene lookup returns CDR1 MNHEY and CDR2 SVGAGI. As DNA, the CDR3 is TGTGCCAGCCGGTTGGGACCGAGATACGAGCAGTACTTC. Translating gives CASRLGPRYEQYF.

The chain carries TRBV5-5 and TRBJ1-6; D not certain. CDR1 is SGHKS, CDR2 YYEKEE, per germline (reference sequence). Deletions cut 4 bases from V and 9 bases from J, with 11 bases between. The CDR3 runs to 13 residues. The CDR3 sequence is CASSLTWGSPLHF. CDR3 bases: TGTGCCAGCAGCCTGACCTGGGGTTCACCCCTCCACTTT.

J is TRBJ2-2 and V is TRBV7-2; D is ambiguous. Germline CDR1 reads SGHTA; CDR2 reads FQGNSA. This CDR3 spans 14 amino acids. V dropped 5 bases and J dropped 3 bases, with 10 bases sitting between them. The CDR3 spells CASSILRDTGELFF. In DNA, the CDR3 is TGTGCCAGCAGCATCCTCAGAGACACCGGGGAGCTGTTTTTT. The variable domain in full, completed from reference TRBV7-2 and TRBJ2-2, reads GAGVSQSPSNKVTEKGKDVELRCDPISGHTALYWYRQSLGQGLEFLIYFQGNSAPDKSGLPSDRFSAERTGGSVSTLTIQRTQQEDSAVYLCASSILRDTGELFFGEGSRLTVL.

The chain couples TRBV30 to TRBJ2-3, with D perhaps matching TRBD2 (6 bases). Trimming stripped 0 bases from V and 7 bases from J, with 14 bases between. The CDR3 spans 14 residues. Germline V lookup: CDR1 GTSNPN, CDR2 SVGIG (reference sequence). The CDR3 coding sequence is TGTGCCTGGAGTGTAGGGCTAGCGTCGAATACGCAGTATTTT. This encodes CAWSVGLASNTQYF.

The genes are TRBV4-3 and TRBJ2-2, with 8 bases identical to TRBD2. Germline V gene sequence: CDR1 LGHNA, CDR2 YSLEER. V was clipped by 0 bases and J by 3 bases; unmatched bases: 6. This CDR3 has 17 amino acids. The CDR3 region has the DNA TGCGCCAGCAGCCAAGAATTCAGCGGGGGCGACACCGGGGAGCTGTTTTTT. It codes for CASSQEFSGGDTGELFF.

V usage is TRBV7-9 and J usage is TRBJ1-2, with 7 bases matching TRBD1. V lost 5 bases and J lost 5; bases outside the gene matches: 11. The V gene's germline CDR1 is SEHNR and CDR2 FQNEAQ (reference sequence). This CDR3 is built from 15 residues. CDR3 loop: CASSKEGQNLYGYTF. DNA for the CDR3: TGTGCCAGCAGCAAAGAGGGACAGAACCTTTATGGCTACACCTTC.

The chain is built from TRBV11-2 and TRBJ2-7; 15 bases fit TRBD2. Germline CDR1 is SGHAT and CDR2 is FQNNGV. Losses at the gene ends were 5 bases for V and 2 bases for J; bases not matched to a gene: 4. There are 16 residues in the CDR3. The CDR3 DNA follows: TGTGCCAGCAGCACCCGGACTAGCGGGGGGGCCTACGAGCAGTACTTC. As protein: CASSTRTSGGAYEQYF.

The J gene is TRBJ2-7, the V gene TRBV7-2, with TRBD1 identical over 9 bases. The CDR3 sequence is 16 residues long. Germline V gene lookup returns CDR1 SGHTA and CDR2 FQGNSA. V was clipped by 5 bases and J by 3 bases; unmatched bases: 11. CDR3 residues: CASSPKLGTGSYEQYF. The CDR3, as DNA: TGTGCCAGCAGCCCAAAACTCGGGACAGGGAGCTACGAGCAGTACTTC.

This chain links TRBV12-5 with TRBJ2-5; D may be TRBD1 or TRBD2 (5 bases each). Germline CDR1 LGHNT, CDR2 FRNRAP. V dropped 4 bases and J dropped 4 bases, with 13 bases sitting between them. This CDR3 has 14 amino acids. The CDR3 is CASGSWDRRETQYF. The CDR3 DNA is TGTGCTAGTGGTTCGTGGGACCGAAGAGAGACCCAGTACTTC.

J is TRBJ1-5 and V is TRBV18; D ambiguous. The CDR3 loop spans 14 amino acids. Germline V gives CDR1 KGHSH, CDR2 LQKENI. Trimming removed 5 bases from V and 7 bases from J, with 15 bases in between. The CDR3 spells CASSNGVGNQPQHF. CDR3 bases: TGTGCCAGCTCAAATGGAGTGGGGAACCAGCCCCAGCATTTT.

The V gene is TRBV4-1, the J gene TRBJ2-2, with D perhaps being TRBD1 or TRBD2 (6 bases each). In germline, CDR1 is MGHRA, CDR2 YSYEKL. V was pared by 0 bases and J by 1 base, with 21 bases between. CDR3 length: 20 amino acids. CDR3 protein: CASSQERKKGGTLNTGELFF. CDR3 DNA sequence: TGCGCCAGCAGCCAAGAACGCAAGAAAGGGGGGACACTGAACACCGGGGAGCTGTTTTTT.

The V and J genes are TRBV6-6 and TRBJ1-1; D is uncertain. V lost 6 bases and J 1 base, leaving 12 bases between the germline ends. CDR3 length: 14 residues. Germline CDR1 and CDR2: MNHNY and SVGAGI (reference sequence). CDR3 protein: CASRSWTQNTEAFF. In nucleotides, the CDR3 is TGTGCCAGCAGATCTTGGACGCAGAACACTGAAGCTTTCTTT.